Below, one T cell receptor (beta chain) is given with its context. The data derive from a study of blood T cell repertoires in COVID-19. Across the study: The samples span acute and convalescent COVID-19 from the United States, Italy and Spain. T cells, B-cell-depleted T cells, or PBMCs supplied cDNA or gDNA.

CDR1 is MDHEN and CDR2 is SYDVKM in the germline V gene. The CDR3 sequence is 18 residues long. Trimming at V came to 11 bases and at J to 4 bases, leaving 22 bases not matched to a gene. Measured with immunoSEQ multiplex PCR; TCRdb has only the in-frame clones, and not every one. The sample holds some 210,000 clones, over 70% seen once. Input material: peripheral blood. The genes are TRBV28 and TRBJ2-3, with 9 nucleotides matching TRBD2. The TCR comes from a man aged 45-60 years with active or convalescent COVID-19. For the CDR3, the DNA is TGTGCCTCCCTACCCCCCGGAGCCCAGCGGGGGGAGTCAGATACGCAGTATTTT. Its translation is CASLPPGAQRGESDTQYF.